A selection of T cell receptor beta chains follows, all from one sample in a study of T cells expressing NK-cell markers. TCRdb reanalyzed the 5' RACE reads, giving one entry per CDR3 protein sequence and no DNA. This listing includes fewer than 550,000 distinct CDR3 sequences. The sequenced material came from blood T cells: a sorted CD56 or NKG2C T cell subset, CD4+ or CD8+ T cells, or bulk PBMC T cells (not recorded which). These receptors originate from a woman aged 45-65 years in good health. CDR3s include the opening cysteine and the closing phenylalanine or tryptophan. Fields, in order: V gene, J gene, CDR3 protein.

TRBV24-1,TRBJ2-1,CATSDGSAISYNEQFF
TRBV5-5,TRBJ2-6,CASSLWGHTFGANVLTF
TRBV29-1,TRBJ2-1,CSVGGDLSSYNEQFF
TRBV5-4,TRBJ2-2,CASSRDGGYGELFF
TRBV12-3/TRBV12-4,TRBJ1-5,CASSFAGGGNQPQHF
TRBV2,TRBJ1-5,CASTSIRTAISNQPQHF
TRBV24-1,TRBJ2-5,CATSTHWGETQYF
TRBV28,TRBJ1-5,CASSSRGPGQHF
TRBV3-1,TRBJ2-1,CASSQVGGLQQFF
TRBV28,TRBJ2-6,CASRSTGSSGANVLTF
TRBV5-1,TRBJ2-5,CASSSMGTETQYF
TRBV10-2,TRBJ2-2,CASRDLPLPAGELFF
TRBV5-1,TRBJ2-7,CASSSINRDRNEQYF
TRBV4-2,TRBJ2-1,CASSQGGLAGPYNEQFF
TRBV20-1,TRBJ2-1,CSAKTGLSYNEQFF
TRBV5-1,TRBJ2-1,CASREGRERVLLNEQFF
TRBV24-1,TRBJ2-3,CATGGSVPDTQYF
TRBV11-3,TRBJ2-7,CASSLGKRVQPTYEQYF
TRBV5-6,TRBJ2-3,CASSRKPGLAADTQYF
TRBV11-2,TRBJ2-1,CASSLGTQTYNEQFF
TRBV30,TRBJ2-2,CAWSRAYSNTGELFF
TRBV12-3/TRBV12-4,TRBJ2-1,CASRGQIGANEQFF
TRBV5-1,TRBJ2-3,CASSWTTDTQYF
TRBV29-1,TRBJ2-2,CSVEDWLNTGELFF
TRBV5-6,TRBJ2-1,CASSPLRTSSYNEQFF
TRBV24-1,TRBJ2-2,CATSDLLDTGELFF
TRBV5-1,TRBJ2-3,CASSSTGRSDTQYF
TRBV20-1,TRBJ2-1,CSAPPGTSGRVQFF
TRBV4-2,TRBJ2-7,CASSQEGASGEQYF
TRBV6-1,TRBJ2-2,CASRILAVTNTGELFF
TRBV13,TRBJ1-1,CASSSDILNTEAFF
TRBV19,TRBJ2-1,CASSTGLAAEFF
TRBV25-1,TRBJ2-7,CASNGGQGARQYF
TRBV5-1,TRBJ2-2,CASSRDTNTGELFF
TRBV25-1,TRBJ2-4,CASSGGKNIQYF